This T cell receptor (beta chain) stems from a study of T-cell reconstitution after alpha-beta-depleted transplantation in children listed by TCRdb under 2016. Background on the whole study: Using TCR repertoire profiling, the study quantitatively followed how T-cell immune reconstitution unfolded in children after TCRalphabeta/CD19-depleted allogeneic hematopoietic cell transplantation.

This clonotype has ten or more counts. The specificity of this receptor is unknown. There are no base qualities to consult, and no much larger clone falls within one base. Library construction relied on PCR. Sequencing used an Illumina HiSeq 2500. TCR libraries were prepared with molecular barcoding, using unique molecular identifiers to normalize TCRbeta repertoire quantification. Through fastp at Q25 and MiXCR, TCRdb rebuilt clones from the public reads, retaining in-frame beta chains. All rows with the same CDR3 protein become a single entry with the most common DNA and genes. This sample is represented by about 830,000 distinct CDR3 sequences; roughly 15% of them were singletons. In total, the top ten clones hold roughly 4.8% of the sample. General study outcomes and caveats: The frequencies of hyperexpanded clones fell over the following months, and after one year, T-cell counts and TCRbeta diversity were mostly attributed to newly produced T cells. Apparently early alphabetaT-cell count recovery about two months after transplant reportedly relied on only several hundred rapidly expanded clones derived from non-depleted graft cells. The high TCRbeta diversity at day 60 in some patients was ascribed to recipient T cells and intrathymic progenitors that had survived conditioning.

Germline trimming amounts to 6 bases on V and 5 bases on J, with 9 as the count of junction bases outside the gene matches. Taken from cysteine to phenylalanine, the CDR3 has 14 residues. Of all the DNA, just the CDR3 is kept, 42 bases in frame from base 1. Per the germline V gene, SGHRS is the CDR1 and YFSETQ is the CDR2. The treatment or condition label of this sample denotes: allogeneic hematopoietic cell transplantation with graft depleted of TCRalphabeta T cells and CD19 B cells. TCRalphabeta/CD19-depleted allogeneic hematopoietic cell grafts were given to the transplant recipients, all of whom were children.

This receptor chain uses TRBV5-1 and TRBJ2-3, with 7 junctional bases fitting TRBD1. This clonotype originated in a male patient younger than 18 who had a stem cell transplant for acute lymphoblastic leukemia, so the T cells may come from the graft donor. The source material was PBMCs, mostly from graft donor cells, sampled 360 days after TCRalphabeta/CD19-depleted stem cell transplant. The nucleotides read TGCGCCAGCACGCCAGGGACAGTTGAAGATACGCAGTATTTT. It translates as CASTPGTVEDTQYF.